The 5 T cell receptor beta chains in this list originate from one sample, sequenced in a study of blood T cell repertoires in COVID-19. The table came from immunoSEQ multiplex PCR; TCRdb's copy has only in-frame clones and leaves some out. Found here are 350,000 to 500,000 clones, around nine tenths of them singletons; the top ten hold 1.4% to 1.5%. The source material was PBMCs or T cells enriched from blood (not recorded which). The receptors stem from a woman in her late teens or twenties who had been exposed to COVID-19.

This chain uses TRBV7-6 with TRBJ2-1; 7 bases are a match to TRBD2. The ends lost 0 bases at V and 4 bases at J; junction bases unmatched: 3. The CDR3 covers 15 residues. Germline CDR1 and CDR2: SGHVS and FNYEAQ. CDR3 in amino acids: CASSLAGGPYNEQFF. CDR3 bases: TGTGCCAGCAGCTTAGCGGGAGGGCCTTACAATGAGCAGTTCTTC.

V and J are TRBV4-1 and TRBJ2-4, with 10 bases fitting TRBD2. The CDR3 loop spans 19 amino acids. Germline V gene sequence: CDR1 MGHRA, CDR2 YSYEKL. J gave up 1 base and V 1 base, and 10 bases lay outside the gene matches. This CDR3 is CASSQAERGGWSAKNIQYF. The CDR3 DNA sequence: TGCGCCAGCAGCCAAGCGGAGCGGGGGGGTTGGTCGGCCAAAAACATTCAGTACTTC.

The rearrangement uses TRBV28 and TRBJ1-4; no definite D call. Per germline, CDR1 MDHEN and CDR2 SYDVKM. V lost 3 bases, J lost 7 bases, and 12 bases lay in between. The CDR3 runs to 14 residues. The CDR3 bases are TGTGCCAGCAGTTTGCCCCAAGGGAGTGAAAAACTGTTTTTT. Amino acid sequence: CASSLPQGSEKLFF.

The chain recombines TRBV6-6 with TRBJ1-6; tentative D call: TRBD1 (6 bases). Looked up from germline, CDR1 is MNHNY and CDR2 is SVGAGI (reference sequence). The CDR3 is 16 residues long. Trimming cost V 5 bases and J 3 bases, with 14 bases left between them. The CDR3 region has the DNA TGTGCCAGCAGTCGAGCAGGGGACCTCTATAATTCACCCCTCCACTTT. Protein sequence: CASSRAGDLYNSPLHF.

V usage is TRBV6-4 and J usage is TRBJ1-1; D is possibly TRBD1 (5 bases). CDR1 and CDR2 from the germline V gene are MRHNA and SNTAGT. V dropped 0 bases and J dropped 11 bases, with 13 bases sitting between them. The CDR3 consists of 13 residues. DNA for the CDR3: TGTGCCAGCAGTGACTCCTGGGGGGGGTATGCTTTCTTT. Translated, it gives CASSDSWGGYAFF.